Below, 25 T cell receptor beta chains from the same sample are listed, as sequenced in a study of neurological immune-mediated disorders. TCRdb reanalysed the 5' RACE reads using MiXCR and keeps one entry per CDR3 protein. The sample lists tens of thousands of distinct CDR3 sequences; around 5.3% were seen once. The sequenced material came from CD4+ T cells from blood. Receptor source: a woman aged 18-29 years with multiple sclerosis.

The chain has TRBV18 and TRBJ2-1; D unclear. Germline V CDR1 and CDR2: KGHSH, LQKENI. Deletions cut 0 bases from V and 4 bases from J, with 4 bases between. The length of the CDR3 is 13 residues. CDR3 region: CASSPPGYNEQFF. The CDR3 DNA is TGTGCCAGCTCACCACCAGGGTACAATGAGCAGTTCTTC. Filled out from reference TRBV18 and TRBJ2-1, the complete variable domain reads NAGVMQNPRHLVRRRGQEARLRCSPMKGHSHVYWYRQLPEEGLKFMVYLQKENIIDESGMPKERFSAEFPKEGPSILRIQQVVRGDSAAYFCASSPPGYNEQFFGPGTRLTVL.

Remarks on this clonotype: Because the CDR3 is missing its conserved closing phenylalanine or tryptophan, this is likely a read error. The chain combines TRBV5-6 with TRBJ1-3; no reliable D call. Germline V gene data show CDR1 as SGHDT and CDR2 as YYEEEE. The CDR3 has 18 amino acids. V was clipped by 2 bases and J by 0 bases, with 18 bases between them. The CDR3 sequence: CASSLQVSRLTSGNTIYC. CDR3 in DNA: TGTGCCAGCAGCTTACAAGTTAGTCGACTTACCTCTGGAAACACCATATATTGT.

This clonotype was seen many times. The genes are TRBV20-1 and TRBJ1-5; D unresolved. CDR3 size: 12 residues. Germline assignment: CDR1 DFQATT and CDR2 SNEGSKA (reference sequence). Trimming took off 3 bases at V and 7 bases at J, with 10 bases between the two ends. The CDR3, as DNA: TGCAGTGCTAGTAGAGATTTCCAGCCCCAGCATTTT. This sequence encodes CSASRDFQPQHF.

This clonotype was recorded at least ten times. This chain links TRBV27 with TRBJ2-2; D assignment may be TRBD1 or TRBD2 (5 bases each). CDR1 and CDR2 (germline): MNHEY, SMNVEV (reference sequence). Trimming left V 8 bases short and J 4 bases short, with 8 bases between. This CDR3 region has 12 residues. The CDR3 is CASGTSTGELFF. The DNA for the CDR3 is TGTGCCAGCGGGACCTCCACCGGGGAGCTGTTTTTT.

This clonotype was recorded at least ten times. In nucleotides, the CDR3 is TGTGCCAGCAGCTTATCACAGGGAAGAGATCAGCCCCAGCATTTT. Its protein product is CASSLSQGRDQPQHF. V is TRBV7-2 and J is TRBJ1-5; perhaps TRBD1 as D (6 bases). Trimming took 2 bases from V and 5 from J, leaving 13 bases between them. The V gene's germline CDR1 is SGHTA and CDR2 FQGNSA. The CDR3 is 15 amino acids.

This clonotype was observed at least ten times. The CDR3 DNA is TGTGCCAGCAGCCGACAGGGGGAGACCCAGTACTTC. It codes for CASSRQGETQYF. The gene calls are TRBV13 and TRBJ2-5; 8 nucleotides match TRBD1. Germline V gene lookup returns CDR1 PRHDT and CDR2 FYEKMQ (reference sequence). The CDR3 loop spans 12 amino acids. V gave up 5 bases and J gave up 5 bases; unmatched junction bases: 1. Complete variable domain (other parts from reference TRBV13 and TRBJ2-5): AAGVIQSPRHLIKEKRETATLKCYPIPRHDTVYWYQQGPGQDPQFLISFYEKMQSDKGSIPDRFSAQQFSDYHSELNMSSLELGDSALYFCASSRQGETQYFGPGTRLLVL.

This clonotype came up many times. This chain links TRBV20-1 with TRBJ1-1; D call uncertain. Trimming removed 4 bases at V and 1 base at J, with 19 bases between. CDR1 and CDR2 (germline): DFQATT, SNEGSKA (reference sequence). CDR3 size: 16 residues. CDR3 DNA: TGCAGTGCTACCCGGAGAATCGGGCGTTCGAACACTGAAGCTTTCTTT. This gives the protein CSATRRIGRSNTEAFF.

Ten or more counts support this clonotype. The gene calls are TRBV6-5 and TRBJ1-5, with D tentatively TRBD1 (6 bases). The CDR3 is 17 residues long. The germline V gene encodes CDR1 MNHEY and CDR2 SVGAGI. The V end lost 0 bases, the J end lost 4 bases, and 16 bases lay between the germline ends. The CDR3 DNA is TGTGCCAGCAGTTACTCGGCCAGGGGACCGATAAATCAGCCCCAGCATTTT. The encoded protein is CASSYSARGPINQPQHF.

This clonotype was counted at least ten times. This chain links TRBV11-2 with TRBJ1-1; D is uncertain. There are 13 residues in the CDR3. V lost 3 bases and J lost 0, with 5 bases in between. The germline V gene has CDR1 SGHAT and CDR2 FQNNGV. DNA for the CDR3: TGTGCCAGCAGCTTCGCCATGAACACTGAAGCTTTCTTT. Protein: CASSFAMNTEAFF.

The table lists this clonotype with many counts. The CDR3 here is CASSFRQGAAMNTEAFF. As DNA, the CDR3 is TGCGCCAGCAGCTTTCGACAGGGGGCCGCCATGAACACTGAAGCTTTCTTT. V usage is TRBV5-1 and J usage is TRBJ1-1, with 10 bases aligning to TRBD1. CDR1 and CDR2 (germline): SGHRS, YFSETQ. This CDR3 region has 17 residues. Trimming took 2 bases from V and 0 from J; bases not matched to a gene: 7.

This clonotype was found many times. The chain employs TRBV25-1 and TRBJ1-6, with 7 bases identical to TRBD1. The CDR3 consists of 15 residues. The junction had 12 bases not matched to a gene; V was cut back by 6 bases and J by 10 bases. CDR1 is MGHDK, CDR2 SYGVNS, per germline. The CDR3 reads CASSPRAGGRSPLHF. Here the CDR3 DNA reads TGTGCCAGCAGCCCTCGGGCAGGGGGAAGGTCACCCCTCCACTTT.

The table lists this clonotype with many counts. The V and J genes are TRBV3-1 and TRBJ1-2, with 8 bases lining up with TRBD1. V shed 1 base and J 2 bases; nucleotides not matched to a gene: 24. The CDR3 has 22 residues. CDR1 and CDR2 (germline): LGHDT, YNNKEL (reference sequence). The CDR3: CASSQAIPLVKPTGEFNYGYTF. DNA of the CDR3: TGTGCCAGCAGCCAAGCCATACCATTAGTTAAGCCGACAGGGGAATTCAACTATGGCTACACCTTC.

This clonotype is deemed medium-sized. The V call is TRBV27, the J call TRBJ2-7; TRBD1 matches 7 bases. The V segment lost 3 bases and the J segment 7 bases; nucleotides outside the gene matches: 6. The CDR3 covers 13 residues. Per the germline V gene, CDR1 is MNHEY and CDR2 is SMNVEV (reference sequence). The chain's CDR3 is CASSLQGVGEQYF. For the CDR3, the DNA is TGTGCCAGCAGTTTGCAGGGGGTTGGAGAGCAGTACTTC.

Ten or more counts support this clonotype. The chain couples TRBV28 to TRBJ2-7; 8 bases map to TRBD2. There are 13 residues in the CDR3. J gave up 8 bases and V 1 base, and 4 bases lay outside the gene matches. The germline gives CDR1 MDHEN, CDR2 SYDVKM. The CDR3 sequence is CASSLFREGKQYV. CDR3 bases: TGTGCCAGCAGTTTATTTCGGGAGGGAAAGCAGTACGTC.

This clonotype turned up a few times. The rearrangement links TRBV11-2 to TRBJ2-2, with D unclear. Germline V gene data show CDR1 as SGHAT and CDR2 as FQNNGV. The germline V and J ends were trimmed by 1 base and 4 bases, with 7 bases remaining between them. This CDR3 region has 14 residues. The CDR3 protein is CASSLVASTGELFF. CDR3 in DNA: TGTGCCAGCAGCTTAGTTGCGAGCACCGGGGAGCTGTTTTTT.

This clonotype was observed a few times. V is TRBV7-8 and J is TRBJ2-1, with a possible D match to TRBD1 (6 bases). V was shortened by 5 bases and J by 9 bases, with 11 bases between the two germline ends. Germline V CDR1 and CDR2: SGHVS, FQNEAQ. The CDR3 length is 12 residues. The CDR3 here is CASSPDSPEQFF. The CDR3 DNA reads TGTGCCAGCAGCCCGGACAGCCCTGAGCAGTTCTTC.

This clonotype showed up many times. The chain combines TRBV5-1 with TRBJ2-2; possible D gene TRBD2, 6 bases. Trimming took off 9 bases at V and 4 bases at J, with 10 bases between the two ends. The CDR3 contains 12 residues. Germline-derived CDR1 and CDR2 are SGHRS and YFSETQ. Written as DNA, the CDR3 is TGCGCCATCCGGCGGGGCACCGGGGAGCTGTTTTTT. Translation: CAIRRGTGELFF.

This clonotype was counted many times. The chain combines TRBV28 with TRBJ2-1; 11 nucleotides align to TRBD2. Trimming cost V 5 bases and J 3 bases; bases outside gene matches: 6. Looked up from germline, CDR1 is MDHEN and CDR2 is SYDVKM. The length of the CDR3 is 16 residues. The CDR3 region has the DNA TGTGCCAGCAGTGTCCGACTAGCGGGACTCTACAATGAGCAGTTCTTC. It specifies CASSVRLAGLYNEQFF.

This clonotype was counted at least ten times. The CDR3 DNA follows: TGTGCCAGCAGCGTGGACAGGGGAGCCTACGAGCAGTACGTC. Encoded protein: CASSVDRGAYEQYV. The chain carries TRBV5-4 and TRBJ2-7; 9 bases match TRBD1. Germline assignment: CDR1 SGHNT and CDR2 YYREEE (reference sequence). The CDR3 has 14 residues. J gave up 2 bases and V 4 bases, and 4 bases lay outside the gene matches.

The table lists this clonotype with many counts. The J gene is TRBJ2-7, the V gene TRBV7-9; the D gene is possibly TRBD2 (6 bases). V was clipped by 5 bases and J by 9 bases, with 23 bases between them. The germline gives CDR1 SEHNR, CDR2 FQNEAQ (reference sequence). The CDR3 consists of 15 residues. CDR3 sequence (DNA): TGTGCCAGCAGCCTAAGCTCGGGAGACACAATCGGGCAGTACTTC. Its translation is CASSLSSGDTIGQYF.

This clonotype was counted at least ten times. V and J are TRBV20-1 and TRBJ2-1; D may be TRBD2 (6 bases). The germline V and J ends were trimmed by 4 bases and 7 bases, with 20 bases remaining between them. The CDR3 is 15 amino acids. Looked up from germline, CDR1 is DFQATT and CDR2 is SNEGSKA (reference sequence). DNA for the CDR3: TGCAGTGCTATGACTAGGTCGGTCATGAAAAATGAGCAGTTCTTC. Its translation is CSAMTRSVMKNEQFF.

This clonotype was observed at least ten times. The V call is TRBV5-1, the J call TRBJ1-3; D is uncertain. Germline CDR1 and CDR2: SGHRS and YFSETQ. The V end lost 0 bases, the J end lost 4 bases, and 8 bases lay between the germline ends. CDR3 length equals 14 residues. CDR3 protein: CASSLGMRGNTIYF. Here the CDR3 DNA reads TGCGCCAGCAGCTTGGGGATGAGGGGAAACACCATATATTTT.

Ten or more counts support this clonotype. The chain has TRBV10-2 and TRBJ2-2; 12 bases agree with TRBD2. Trimming took 8 bases from V and 2 from J; bases not matched to a gene: 6. The CDR3 covers 16 residues. Germline CDR1 reads WSHSY; CDR2 reads SAAADI. In nucleotides, the CDR3 is TGCGCCAGCTTCGGGACTAGCGGGTCTAACACCGGGGAGCTGTTTTTT. It translates to CASFGTSGSNTGELFF.

Ten or more counts support this clonotype. The chain couples TRBV2 to TRBJ2-3, with D possibly TRBD1 on 5 matching bases. Trimming removed 6 bases at V and 4 bases at J, with 11 bases between. CDR1 and CDR2 (germline): SNHLY, FYNNEI. CDR3 length: 13 amino acids. The chain's CDR3 is CASSWGTADTQYF. The CDR3 DNA follows: TGTGCCAGCAGCTGGGGCACCGCAGATACGCAGTATTTT.

In this sample, this clonotype turned up many times. V is TRBV5-1 and J is TRBJ2-2; D is ambiguous. The length of the CDR3 is 18 residues. The V gene lost 4 bases and the J gene lost 0 bases, with 19 bases spanning the gap. The germline V gene has CDR1 SGHRS and CDR2 YFSETQ. In DNA, the CDR3 is TGCGCCAGCAGCCGATCTCTTCAAGGGCCGACGAACACCGGGGAGCTGTTTTTT. This translates into CASSRSLQGPTNTGELFF.